This T cell receptor beta chain was found in a study of blood T cell repertoires in COVID-19. Study as a whole: PBMCs, B-cell-depleted T cells, or T cells provided the cDNA or gDNA that made up the material.

Source study methods: Amplifying reference gene primers gave estimates of nucleated cell counts. Clones were sequenced by immunoSEQ multiplex PCR, and TCRdb holds only the in-frame ones, with some missing. V and J calls and clone size are copied from that table; D and trimming were computed from the DNA. Of over 200,000 clones listed, around 89% are singletons. Germline V CDR1 and CDR2: SNHLY, FYNNEI. The CDR3 consists of 13 residues. The V segment lost 5 bases and the J segment 4 bases; nucleotides outside the gene matches: 4. There are a few counts of this clone. A Seattle source enrolled patients during active infection and followed them longitudinally.

This sequence was found in a man younger than 40 with COVID-19, enrolled during active disease. The rearrangement joins TRBV2 to TRBJ1-2; 7 positions agree with TRBD1. Sequenced material: peripheral blood. As DNA, the CDR3 is TGTGCCAGCAGTCCGGGACAGTTCTATGGCTACACCTTC. Protein: CASSPGQFYGYTF. The variable domain in full, completed from reference TRBV2 and TRBJ1-2, reads EPEVTQTPSHQVTQMGQEVILRCVPISNHLYFYWYRQILGQKVEFLVSFYNNEISEKSEIFDDQFSVERPDGSNFTLKIRSTKLEDSAMYFCASSPGQFYGYTFGSGTRLTVV.